What follows is one T cell receptor beta chain and its context. The entry originates in a study of cytomegalovirus exposure and HLA in healthy donors. CDR1 is SGHVS and CDR2 is FNYEAQ in the germline V gene. The CDR3 is made up of 14 amino acids. V lost 5 bases and J 4 bases, leaving 13 bases between the germline ends. Researchers ran the PCR with 60 Vbeta and 13 Jbeta primers. Measured with immunoSEQ multiplex PCR; TCRdb has only the in-frame clones, and not every one. Of 160,000 or so clones listed, over 60% are singletons. This chain links TRBV7-6 with TRBJ2-3; D gene ambiguous. The TCR originated in a man aged 40-49 years in good health and CMV-seronegative. What was sequenced was PBMCs. DNA of the CDR3: TGTGCCAGCAGCCCCGTGACTTGGGCAGATACGCAGTATTTT. Translating it yields CASSPVTWADTQYF.